A single sample is the source of the 6 T cell receptor beta chains below, sequenced in a study of CD8 T cells in ankylosing spondylitis. Via MiXCR, TCRdb re-called the 5' RACE reads, giving one row per CDR3 protein. The data hold around 220,000 distinct CDR3 sequences, with over 9.5% observed a single time. Material: blood, either unsorted or a sorted T cell fraction (not recorded which). These receptor sequences come from a male donor with ankylosing spondylitis or in good health (not recorded which).

This clonotype was observed many times. The chain recombines TRBV4-1 with TRBJ1-2; D uncertain. V was shortened by 0 bases and J by 12 bases, with 20 bases between the two germline ends. The length of the CDR3 is 15 residues. CDR1 MGHRA and CDR2 YSYEKL come from the germline V gene. The CDR3 DNA is TGCGCCAGCAGCCAAGATCTTGGTTCTTCGTCCCTCCACACCTTC. Translation gives CASSQDLGSSSLHTF.

Ten or more counts support this clonotype. The rearrangement uses TRBV29-1 and TRBJ1-2; tentatively, D is TRBD1 (5 bases). Trimming cost V 3 bases and J 4 bases, with 12 bases left between them. Germline CDR1 SQVTM, CDR2 ANQGSEA. The CDR3 consists of 13 residues. CDR3 DNA sequence: TGCAGCGTTGACCCTACAGGACGCTATGGCTACACCTTC. Residues: CSVDPTGRYGYTF.

This clonotype was detected many times. The chain joins TRBV5-6 to TRBJ1-2, with D hard to call. CDR1 and CDR2 (germline): SGHDT, YYEEEE. The ends were cut back, 1 base at V and 5 bases at J, with 12 bases in the middle. This CDR3 spans 14 amino acids. CDR3 sequence (DNA): TGTGCCAGCAGCTTGAGTCTTAATTCTTATGGCTACACCTTC. Its protein is CASSLSLNSYGYTF.

The chain couples TRBV12-3 or TRBV12-4 to TRBJ1-1; possibly TRBD1 for D (6 bases). This CDR3 comprises 14 residues. Trimming took 4 bases from V and 5 from J, leaving 14 bases between them. The CDR3 DNA is TGTGCCAGCAGTTCCCCTAACAGGGAGACTGAAGCTTTCTTT. Its translation: CASSSPNRETEAFF.

The chain combines TRBV5-1 with TRBJ2-3, with TRBD2 matching over 10 bases. The length of the CDR3 is 16 residues. Per the germline V gene, CDR1 is SGHRS and CDR2 is YFSETQ. V gave up 4 bases and J gave up 0 bases; unmatched junction bases: 5. The CDR3 region has the DNA TGCGCCAGCAGCCTCGCTAGCGGGAGAAGCACAGATACGCAGTATTTT. This sequence encodes CASSLASGRSTDTQYF.

V gene TRBV12-3 or TRBV12-4 combines with J gene TRBJ1-6, with D perhaps matching TRBD1 (6 bases). V shed 1 base and J shed 7 bases, with 8 bases lying between them. The CDR3 contains 14 residues. The CDR3 nucleotides read TGTGCCAGCAGTTTAGAGACAGGAAATTCACCCCTCCACTTT. Its protein product is CASSLETGNSPLHF.